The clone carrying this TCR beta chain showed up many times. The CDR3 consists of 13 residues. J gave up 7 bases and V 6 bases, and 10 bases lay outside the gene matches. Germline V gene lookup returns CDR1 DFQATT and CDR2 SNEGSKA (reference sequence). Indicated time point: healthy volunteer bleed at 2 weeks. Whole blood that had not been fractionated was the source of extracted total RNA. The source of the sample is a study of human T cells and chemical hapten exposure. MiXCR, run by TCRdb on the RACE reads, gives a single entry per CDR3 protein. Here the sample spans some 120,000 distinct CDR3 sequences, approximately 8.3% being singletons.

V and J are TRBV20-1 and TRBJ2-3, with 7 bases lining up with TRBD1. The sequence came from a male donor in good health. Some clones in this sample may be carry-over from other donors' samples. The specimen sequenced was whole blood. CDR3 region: CSATGQAVNTQYF. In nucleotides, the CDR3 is TGCAGTGCCACCGGACAGGCCGTCAATACGCAGTATTTT.